The clone carrying this T cell receptor (beta chain) appeared a few times. The data were taken from a study of shared T cell receptors in the human thymus. Profiled with immunoSEQ multiplex PCR; TCRdb holds only in-frame clones, not every one. In the table there are 630,000 or so clones, more than 70% of which are singletons. This sample also belongs to another study, concerning human thymus T cells. That paper adds: The study used thymus tissue resected during corrective heart surgery.

The clonotype was recovered from a boy younger than two with a congenital heart defect. Input material: thymocytes.

The CDR3 DNA sequence: TGCGCCAGCAATAAGATTATGGGGGGATCGGACACTGAAGCTTTCTTT. Encoded protein: CASNKIMGGSDTEAFF. The chain employs TRBV4-3 and TRBJ1-1, with D possibly matching TRBD1 (5 bases). Germline loops: CDR1 LGHNA, CDR2 YSLEER. The CDR3 length is 16 residues. The V end lost 7 bases, the J end lost 3 bases, and 21 bases lay between the germline ends.